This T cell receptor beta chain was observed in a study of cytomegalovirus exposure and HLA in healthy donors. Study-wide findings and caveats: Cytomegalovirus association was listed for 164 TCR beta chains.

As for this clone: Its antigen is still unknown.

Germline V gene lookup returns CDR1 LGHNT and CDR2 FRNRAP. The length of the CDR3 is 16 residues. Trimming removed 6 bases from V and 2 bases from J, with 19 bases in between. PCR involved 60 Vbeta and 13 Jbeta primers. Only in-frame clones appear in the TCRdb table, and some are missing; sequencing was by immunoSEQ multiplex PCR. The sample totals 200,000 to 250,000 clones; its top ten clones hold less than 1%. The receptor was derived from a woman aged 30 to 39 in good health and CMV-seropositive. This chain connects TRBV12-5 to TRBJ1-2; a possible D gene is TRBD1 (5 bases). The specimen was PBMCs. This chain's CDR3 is CASGNLWDLANYGYTF. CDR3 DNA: TGTGCTAGTGGGAACCTATGGGACCTAGCGAACTATGGCTACACCTTC.